This T cell receptor beta chain was retrieved from a study of T cell responses to AZD1222 COVID-19 vaccine. Whole-study results and caveats: Increases in Spike-specific TCR breadth and depth were seen after two AZD1222 doses.

This table comes from immunoSEQ multiplex PCR, and its TCRdb copy is limited to in-frame clones, with some not included. The data hold about 110,000 clones, with about 90% observed a single time. Trimming took off 6 bases at V and 0 bases at J, with 14 bases between the two ends. This CDR3 has 15 residues. Germline V gene data show CDR1 as MNHNY and CDR2 as SVGAGI (reference sequence). Comments on this clone: Its antigen remains unidentified.

The sequences come from peripheral blood, collected 28 days after the second AZD1222 dose. The chain links TRBV6-6 to TRBJ1-1; D might be TRBD1 (5 bases). The sequence derives from an adult who received the AZD1222 COVID-19 vaccine. CDR3 bases: TGTGCCAGCAGCCCACCCACGGGGGTGAACACTGAAGCTTTCTTT. Its protein is CASSPPTGVNTEAFF.